This TCR beta chain was observed in a study of technical replicates of blood from a handful of donors. The CDR3 spans 15 residues. V gave up 0 bases and J gave up 5 bases, with 13 bases separating them. Germline lookup yields CDR1 LGHNA and CDR2 YNFKEQ. This clone has a single count. Libraries were prepared by immunoSEQ multiplex PCR; TCRdb keeps only in-frame clonotypes and omits some of them. The sample yields more than 70,000 clones, about 91% seen once. This clonotype was obtained from a human donor in good health. Sequenced: T cells isolated from PBMCs. The V call is TRBV4-2, the J call TRBJ1-2; tentative D call: TRBD1 (6 bases). CDR3 loop: CASSQEGHTFYGYTF. CDR3 DNA: TGTGCCAGCAGCCAAGAGGGACATACTTTTTATGGCTACACCTTC.